This T cell receptor beta chain appears in the sequencing data of a study of cytomegalovirus exposure and HLA in healthy donors. Study conclusions and caveats: Reports state that TCR beta sequences accurately predicted most subjects' HLA-A and HLA-B alleles. The authors listed some 160 TCR beta chains as cytomegalovirus-associated.

The CDR3 covers 14 residues. V was trimmed by 5 bases and J by 0 bases, leaving 9 bases between them. In germline, CDR1 is SGHDT, CDR2 YYEEEE. Researchers ran the PCR with 60 Vbeta and 13 Jbeta primers. TCRdb keeps only in-frame clones here, not all; method: immunoSEQ multiplex PCR. The sample gives fewer than 250,000 clones, approximately 88% of which show up once; roughly 0.71% is in the top ten. Only a few counts were recorded for this clone. No antigen is known for it. The chain links TRBV5-6 to TRBJ2-1; no clear D gene. The sequencing sample was made of PBMCs. The clonotype was recovered from a boy aged 2 to 10 in good health and CMV-seronegative. This CDR3 is CASSPGSSYNEQFF. The CDR3 DNA is TGTGCCAGCAGTCCAGGATCCTCCTACAATGAGCAGTTCTTC.